The TCR beta chain described here comes from a study of human T cells and chemical hapten exposure. Study outcomes and limitations: Every donor had alopecia, and their immune response may therefore differ from healthy people's. Expanded TCRs clustered into significantly more large CDR3 similarity groups than controls, the analysis revealed.

Time point indicated: pre-sensitization, week 0. Treatment indicated: therapeutic diphenylcyclopropenone sensitization with weekly scalp DPC. Patients had alopecia, were aged 18 to 70, and were not pregnant. This CDR3 has 14 residues. V dropped 4 bases and J dropped 0 bases, with 10 bases sitting between them. In germline, CDR1 is SGHKS, CDR2 YYEKEE (reference sequence). Separate cDNA molecules received unique molecular identifiers, which the library attached to them. MiXCR, run by TCRdb on the RACE reads, gives a single entry per CDR3 protein. The sample contains 300,000 to 400,000 distinct CDR3 sequences, 5.1% of which appear only once. The sample holds many counts of this clonotype. Its antigen is not known.

The chain joins TRBV5-5 to TRBJ1-2; the D is unclear. The sequenced sample was whole blood, obtained in connection with sensitization to the hapten diphenylcyclopropenone (DPC). The TCR originated in a woman aged 50 to 60 with alopecia areata. Some clones in this sample may be carry-over from other donors' samples. The CDR3 region has the DNA TGTGCCAGCAGCCCGGAACTATCTAACTATGGCTACACCTTC. This gives the protein CASSPELSNYGYTF.